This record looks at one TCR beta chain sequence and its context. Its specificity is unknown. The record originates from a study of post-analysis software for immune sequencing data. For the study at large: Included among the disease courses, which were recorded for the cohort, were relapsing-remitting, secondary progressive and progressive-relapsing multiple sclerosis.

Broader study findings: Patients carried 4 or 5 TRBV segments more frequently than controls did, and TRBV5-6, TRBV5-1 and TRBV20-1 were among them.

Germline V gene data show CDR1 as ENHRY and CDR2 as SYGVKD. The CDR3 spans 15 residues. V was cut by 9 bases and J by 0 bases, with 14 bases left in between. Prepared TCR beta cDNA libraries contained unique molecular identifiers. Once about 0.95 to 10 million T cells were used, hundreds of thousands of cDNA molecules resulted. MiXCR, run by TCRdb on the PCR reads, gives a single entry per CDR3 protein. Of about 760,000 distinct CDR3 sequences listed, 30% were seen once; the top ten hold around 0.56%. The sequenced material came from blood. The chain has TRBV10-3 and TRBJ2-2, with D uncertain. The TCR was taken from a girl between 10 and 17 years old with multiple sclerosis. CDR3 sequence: CAISRTLANTGELFF. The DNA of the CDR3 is TGTGCCATATCCCGCACCCTTGCGAACACCGGGGAGCTGTTTTTT.